The rows below give T cell receptor beta chains drawn from one sample of a study of cytomegalovirus exposure and HLA in healthy donors. Libraries were prepared by immunoSEQ multiplex PCR; TCRdb keeps only in-frame clonotypes and omits some of them. The sample shows 150,000 or so clones, about 75% of them seen only once. The source material was PBMCs. These receptors originate from a female donor in good health and CMV-seronegative. Each CDR3 is given with its conserved first and last residue. D genes are given only for firm matches.

TRBJ2-1 | NA | 13 | TRBV5-1 | CASSSFLGLEQFF
TRBJ2-1 | TRBD2 | 15 | TRBV5-4 | CASSSGLAGGYEQFF
TRBJ1-5 | NA | 12 | TRBV30 | CAWTTGNQPQHF
NA | NA | 14 | TRBV5-5 | CASGYMGVDYEQYF
TRBJ1-1 | TRBD1 | 15 | TRBV7-9 | CASSLKEGGDTEAFF
TRBJ1-4 | NA | 16 | TRBV5-1 | CASSLVSTATNEKLFF
TRBJ1-3 | NA | 11 | TRBV30 | CAWNERNTIYF
TRBJ1-4 | NA | 14 | TRBV5-4 | CASSLDPGSEKLFF
TRBJ2-1 | TRBD2 | 14 | TRBV6-6 | CATLGRVSYNEQFF
TRBJ1-2 | NA | 11 | TRBV29-1 | CSVVGSYGYTF
TRBJ2-1 | NA | 19 | TRBV21-1 | CASSIRGPGGAPRHNEQFF
TRBJ1-2 | NA | 12 | TRBV19 | CASRLGGQGYTF
TRBJ1-6 | TRBD1 | 13 | TRBV11-1 | CASSTGGNSPLHF
TRBJ1-4 | NA | 16 | TRBV19 | CASSWERGASNEKLFF
TRBJ2-5 | NA | 19 | TRBV1 | CTSSQDGVLGLRAPETQYF
TRBJ2-1 | NA | 19 | TRBV1 | CTSSLPGRLDTSGRPGRFF
TRBJ2-1 | TRBD2 | 16 | TRBV13 | CASSSLAGGRGNEQFF
TRBJ2-3 | TRBD2 | 14 | TRBV9 | CASSSGLATDTQYF
TRBJ2-2 | TRBD1 | 16 | TRBV5-1 | CASSSQTGTVAGELFF
TRBJ1-5 | TRBD1 | 17 | TRBV4-1 | CASSRAGQAYSNQPQHF
TRBJ2-7 | NA | 14 | TRBV30 | CAWSVGRGTHEQYF
TRBJ2-2 | NA | 13 | TRBV27 | CASSLREAGELFF
TRBJ1-1 | NA | 11 | TRBV30 | CAWSARTEAFF
TRBJ2-7 | NA | 15 | TRBV6-6 | CASSYGWQVSREQYF
TRBJ1-2 | NA | 15 | TRBV2 | CASTLGRGRGYGYTF
TRBJ1-1 | NA | 12 | TRBV12-5 | CASGLVRTEAFF
TRBJ2-5 | NA | 15 | TRBV7-2 | CASSPQGRAVETQYF
TRBJ2-5 | NA | 12 | TRBV5-1 | CASSLLQETQYF
TRBJ1-6 | TRBD1 | 18 | TRBV2 | CASSEARQGSSYNSPLHF
TRBJ2-7 | NA | 15 | TRBV21-1 | CASVQPGDSDYEQYF
TRBJ1-4 | NA | 14 | TRBV5-5 | CASSLSYSSEKLFF
TRBJ2-2 | NA | 15 | TRBV19 | CASSIVLEVTGELFF
TRBJ1-2 | NA | 14 | TRBV29-1 | CSTPKAGWDYGYTF
TRBJ2-2 | NA | 15 | TRBV5-4 | CASSLGREGTGELFF
TRBJ2-3 | TRBD2 | 16 | TRBV19 | CASSIRGLVGPDTQYF
TRBJ1-1 | TRBD1 | 13 | TRBV5-4 | CASSLVGDRGAFF
TRBJ1-1 | NA | 14 | TRBV2 | CASSLPHRDPEAFF
TRBJ2-2 | TRBD1 | 15 | TRBV5-1 | CASSLGTGNTGELFF
TRBJ2-3 | NA | 13 | TRBV6-5 | CASNGANTDTQYF
TRBJ2-1 | TRBD1 | 13 | TRBV2 | CASRPDRGGEQFF
TRBJ1-2 | NA | 12 | TRBV10-3 | CAISELLQGYTF
TRBJ2-1 | NA | 14 | TRBV5-1 | CASSLETAYNEQFF
TRBJ1-1 | NA | 14 | TRBV7-8 | CASSLVGGDTEAFF
TRBJ2-5 | TRBD2 | 15 | TRBV5-4 | CASSLTSGRKETQYF
TRBJ1-5 | NA | 15 | TRBV5-6 | CASSRPGVSNQPQHF
TRBJ2-2 | NA | 16 | TRBV7-2 | CASSRRDGQNTGELFF
TRBJ2-5 | TRBD2 | 14 | TRBV12-5 | CASGSLAGAETQYF
TRBJ1-2 | TRBD1 | 13 | TRBV5-1 | CASSRGTGDGYTF
TRBJ1-3 | NA | 16 | TRBV5-4 | CASSLNTGISGNTIYF
TRBJ2-1 | TRBD2 | 15 | TRBV6-5 | CASSSPSSGGNEQFF
TRBJ2-1 | TRBD2 | 17 | TRBV2 | CASSAPGAAGGYNEQFF
TRBJ2-7 | NA | 14 | TRBV7-2 | CASSLVVTSYEQYF